The present T cell receptor (beta chain) was sequenced within a study of cytomegalovirus exposure and HLA in healthy donors. The study's findings and limits: Data from an earlier analysis indicated that most TCR beta V segments were productive either about 90% or about 30% of the time. Most TCR sequences proved rare, with some public TCRs found in many donors.

Use of 60 Vbeta and 13 Jbeta primers characterized the PCR. Using immunoSEQ multiplex PCR, the repertoire was profiled, and TCRdb retains in-frame clones only, with some absent. The data show some 140,000 clones, 75% to 90% seen once. With respect to this clone: Its antigen is still unknown.

The length of the CDR3 is 16 residues. Germline CDR1 and CDR2: SGHTA and FQGNSA. V lost 5 bases and J lost 1; bases outside the gene matches: 8. The source material was PBMCs. The clonotype was recovered from a man between 40 and 49 years old in good health and CMV-seronegative. V usage is TRBV7-2 and J usage is TRBJ2-3; 8 bases align to TRBD1. This CDR3 reads CASSEFPGQGTDTQYF. DNA of the CDR3: TGTGCCAGCAGCGAATTTCCGGGACAGGGCACAGATACGCAGTATTTT.